The next 9 T cell receptor beta chains were all read from a single sample in a study of CD8+ T cells in alopecia areata. The authors extracted RNA and reverse transcribed it into cDNA as the sequencing template. TCRdb's table, derived via immunoSEQ multiplex PCR, lists solely in-frame clones and lacks some. The sample consists of roughly 150,000 clones, 55% of them appearing once. The specimen sequenced was CD4+ T cells sorted from blood. These receptors originate from a human donor in good health.

This clone came up a few times. This sequence joins TRBV29-1 and TRBJ1-2; D possibly corresponds to TRBD1 (5 bases). Trimming left V 3 bases short and J 3 bases short, with 14 bases between. CDR3 length: 14 residues. Germline values: CDR1 SQVTM, CDR2 ANQGSEA. CDR3 DNA: TGCAGCGTTGATCGGGGCAGCTCTCACTATGGCTACACCTTC. It encodes CSVDRGSSHYGYTF.

The CDR3 region is CASSFGAGVEHEQFF. CDR3 DNA sequence: TGCGCCAGCAGCTTCGGGGCGGGAGTGGAGCATGAGCAGTTCTTC. The J gene is TRBJ2-1, the V gene TRBV5-1, with 7 positions matching TRBD2. This CDR3 contains 15 residues. Germline V CDR1 and CDR2: SGHRS, YFSETQ. The junction had 10 bases not matched to a gene; V was cut back by 2 bases and J by 8 bases.

The V and J genes are TRBV7-9 and TRBJ1-1; a possible D gene is TRBD1 (6 bases). Between the trimmed V and J ends, which lost 1 base and 3 bases, there was a span of 12 bases. The CDR3 has 15 residues. The germline V gene encodes CDR1 SEHNR and CDR2 FQNEAQ (reference sequence). CDR3 nucleotides: TGTGCCAGCAGCTTAGGGGGGCGCATGGACACTGAAGCTTTCTTT. As protein: CASSLGGRMDTEAFF.

V gene TRBV5-6 combines with J gene TRBJ2-1, with 14 bases fitting TRBD2. The CDR3 has 16 amino acids. CDR1 SGHDT and CDR2 YYEEEE come from the germline V gene. V gave up 1 base and J gave up 8 bases; unmatched junction bases: 5. The CDR3 region has the DNA TGTGCCAGCAGCTTGTTAGGACTAGCGGGAGGCCATGAGCAGTTCTTC. It specifies CASSLLGLAGGHEQFF.

As DNA, the CDR3 is TGTGCCAGCAGCTCACTCAAGGGTGGTAACAATCAGCCCCAGCATTTT. This translates into CASSSLKGGNNQPQHF. The chain couples TRBV11-2 to TRBJ1-5; D unresolved. This CDR3 region has 16 residues. V was clipped by 4 bases and J by 3 bases, with 16 bases between them. Per germline, CDR1 SGHAT and CDR2 FQNNGV.

The chain is built from TRBV29-1 and TRBJ2-5; no clear D. CDR1 is SQVTM, CDR2 ANQGSEA, per germline. V lost 5 bases and J lost 1, with 8 bases in between. There are 12 residues in the CDR3. CDR3 loop: CSVRHVQETQYF. CDR3 DNA sequence: TGCAGCGTTAGACATGTCCAAGAGACCCAGTACTTC.

J is TRBJ2-5 and V is TRBV9; 10 bases match TRBD2. Germline V lookup: CDR1 SGDLS, CDR2 YYNGEE. This CDR3 spans 16 amino acids. After removal of 0 bases from V and 5 bases from J, the junction contained 7 bases not matched to a gene. This CDR3 reads CASSVGLAGEWETQYF. CDR3 sequence (DNA): TGTGCCAGCAGCGTAGGGCTAGCGGGAGAATGGGAGACCCAGTACTTC.

This clone was detected once. The chain has TRBV9 and TRBJ2-3, with 9 bases fitting TRBD1. Germline CDR1 SGDLS, CDR2 YYNGEE. The J segment lost 2 bases and the V segment lost 1 base, leaving 5 bases of the junction unmatched. The CDR3 length is 16 residues. CDR3 nucleotides: TGTGCCAGCAGCGTACCCGGACAGGGGTACACAGATACGCAGTATTTT. The encoded protein is CASSVPGQGYTDTQYF.

This chain links TRBV4-2 with TRBJ2-7; 7 bases map to TRBD2. Per germline, CDR1 LGHNA and CDR2 YNFKEQ. J gave up 5 bases and V 0 bases, and 13 bases lay outside the gene matches. The CDR3 consists of 17 residues. The CDR3 here is CASSQEPPRGEGDEQYF. CDR3 bases: TGTGCCAGCAGCCAAGAACCTCCCCGGGGGGAAGGTGACGAGCAGTACTTC.